These T cell receptor beta chains were read from a single sample in a study of cytomegalovirus exposure and HLA in healthy donors. The protocol was immunoSEQ multiplex PCR, while the TCRdb copy is restricted to in-frame clones and leaves out a portion. The table has about 160,000 clones, roughly 77% seen once. The specimen was PBMCs. Source of these receptors: a woman younger than 35 in good health and CMV-seronegative. Both conserved end residues are part of each CDR3. The D gene is left open where the match is weak. Clone sizes are given selectively: once, few, many, or a class where the clone is expanded.

clone_size j_call d_call v_call cdr3_nt cdr3_aa
. TRBJ2-7 . TRBV7-9 TGTTCCAGCAGCTTAGCCATGGGACAAGCCTACGAGCAGTACTTC CSSSLAMGQAYEQYF
once TRBJ1-4 TRBD1 TRBV27 TGTGCCAGCCGCGGCAAAGGGGGCAGGAATGAAAAACTGTTTTTT CASRGKGGRNEKLFF
. TRBJ2-3 TRBD1 TRBV6-5 TGTGCCAGCAGTTACTCGACAGGGAGCGGCACAGATACGCAGTATTTT CASSYSTGSGTDTQYF
. TRBJ1-3 . TRBV25-1 TGTGCCAGCAGTGAATGGGGGGGACGGGCTGGAAACACCATATATTTT CASSEWGGRAGNTIYF
. TRBJ2-1 TRBD2 TRBV11-2 TGTGCCAGCAGCCAACGGCCTAGCGGATACAATGAGCAGTTCTTC CASSQRPSGYNEQFF
. TRBJ2-5 TRBD1 TRBV25-1 TGTGCCAGCTCCGCGGGACAGGGGGTGGAGACCCAGTACTTC CASSAGQGVETQYF
once TRBJ2-1 TRBD2 TRBV4-1 TGCGCCAGCAGCCAAGGACTAGCGGGTGAGAATGAGCAGTTCTTC CASSQGLAGENEQFF
. TRBJ1-2 . TRBV7-3 TGTGCCAGCAGCTTCAGACAGCCAGGTAGAGATGGCTACACCTTC CASSFRQPGRDGYTF
. TRBJ1-4 TRBD1 TRBV5-1 TGCGCCAGCAGGTCGGGACAGCCCCATGAAAAACTGTTTTTT CASRSGQPHEKLFF
. TRBJ2-1 . TRBV19 TGTGCCAGTAGTGTAGCTAGCTCGGGGGAGCAGTTCTTC CASSVASSGEQFF
. TRBJ1-2 . TRBV7-8 TGTGCCAGCAGCTTAGAAGCAGGGGTGGGTGGCTACACCTTC CASSLEAGVGGYTF
. TRBJ2-1 TRBD2 TRBV19 TGTGCCAGTAGTATAGACGCGGGGGGGCAGTCTGAGCAGTTCTTC CASSIDAGGQSEQFF